The 27 T cell receptor beta chains given below trace back to one sample, sequenced in a study of T cells in Graves' hyperthyroidism and ophthalmopathy (dated by TCRdb to about 2019). Library preparation employed multiplex PCR. Sequenced using an Illumina HiSeq 2000. The TCR beta CDR3 regions were amplified from RNA transcripts. The TCR CDR3 was subjected to a first round of RT-PCR using the HTBI primer set and the Qiagen OneStep RT-PCR kit. In-frame beta chains were kept once TCRdb had trimmed the public reads at Q25 with fastp and called clones with MiXCR. Records with the same CDR3 protein are collapsed into one entry carrying the most frequent genes and DNA. The sample table contains a few hundred thousand distinct CDR3 sequences; only one count was recorded for around 15% of them. Under 3.5% of the sample lies in the top ten. Sequencing input: blood. The source of these receptors is a woman in her thirties or forties with Graves' ophthalmopathy.

This clonotype came up many times. The chain carries TRBV7-3 and TRBJ2-1, with D perhaps TRBD2 (6 bases). The CDR3 has 15 amino acids. Trimming pared 5 bases from V and 0 bases from J, leaving 11 bases between. Germline lookup yields CDR1 SGHTA and CDR2 FQGTGA. Here the CDR3 DNA reads TGTGCCAGCAGCCTGTGGGACTCCTCCTACAATGAGCAGTTCTTC. This codes for CASSLWDSSYNEQFF.

The chain joins TRBV2 to TRBJ2-3, with D tentatively TRBD1 (6 bases). This CDR3 contains 15 residues. The V end was cut by 3 bases, the J end by 2 bases, with 12 bases between. From germline, CDR1 is SNHLY and CDR2 FYNNEI. The CDR3 sequence is CASSDVGATTDTQYF. The CDR3, as DNA: TGTGCCAGCAGTGACGTGGGGGCTACCACAGATACGCAGTATTTT. Filled out from reference TRBV2 and TRBJ2-3, the complete variable domain reads EPEVTQTPSHQVTQMGQEVILRCVPISNHLYFYWYRQILGQKVEFLVSFYNNEISEKSEIFDDQFSVERPDGSNFTLKIRSTKLEDSAMYFCASSDVGATTDTQYFGPGTRLTVL.

V usage is TRBV15 and J usage is TRBJ2-3, with D tentatively TRBD2 (5 bases). Germline lookup yields CDR1 LNHNV and CDR2 YYDKDF (reference sequence). This CDR3 contains 14 residues. V was pared by 6 bases and J by 1 base, with 11 bases between. CDR3 loop: CATSRRIGTDTQYF. DNA of the CDR3: TGTGCCACCAGTCGGAGGATCGGCACAGATACGCAGTATTTT. The variable domain in full, with the rest retrieved from reference TRBV15 and TRBJ2-3, is DAMVIQNPRYQVTQFGKPVTLSCSQTLNHNVMYWYQQKSSQAPKLLFHYYDKDFNNEADTPDNFQSRRPNTSFCFLDIRSPGLGDTAMYLCATSRRIGTDTQYFGPGTRLTVL.

V usage is TRBV6-1 and J usage is TRBJ1-4; D is perhaps TRBD1 (5 bases). Germline CDR1 is MNHNS and CDR2 is SASEGT. V was clipped by 3 bases and J by 3 bases, with 11 bases between them. This CDR3 is 15 amino acids long. The CDR3 bases are TGTGCCAGCAGTGAGCCGGGACGGCCTAATGAAAAACTGTTTTTT. This sequence encodes CASSEPGRPNEKLFF.

This clonotype was observed a few times. A much larger clone lies a single base off, so this may be a read error. V is TRBV3-1 and J is TRBJ2-1; weak D call: TRBD2 (6 bases). The germline V gene encodes CDR1 LGHDT and CDR2 YNNKEL (reference sequence). The CDR3 totals 15 residues. Trimming removed 2 bases from V and 8 bases from J, with 16 bases in between. CDR3 loop: CASSQLLAALDEQFF. In DNA, the CDR3 is TGTGCCAGCAGCCAATTACTAGCCGCCCTCGATGAGCAGTTCTTC.

This clonotype was counted many times. This chain connects TRBV5-1 to TRBJ2-1; weak D call: TRBD1 (6 bases). The ends were cut back, 7 bases at V and 6 bases at J, with 14 bases in the middle. The germline gives CDR1 SGHRS, CDR2 YFSETQ. CDR3 size: 13 residues. CDR3 DNA sequence: TGCGCCAGCCGGGACACAACCCCCAATGAGCAGTTCTTC. Translation gives CASRDTTPNEQFF.

This clonotype was seen once. V is TRBV3-1 and J is TRBJ2-3; TRBD2 is a possible D gene (5 bases). The CDR3 is 13 residues long. Looked up from germline, CDR1 is LGHDT and CDR2 is YNNKEL (reference sequence). The V end was cut by 0 bases, the J end by 10 bases, with 11 bases between. The CDR3 protein is CASSQDRGGAQYF. The CDR3 bases are TGTGCCAGCAGCCAAGATCGGGGTGGGGCGCAGTATTTT.

This clonotype was recorded many times. J is TRBJ1-1 and V is TRBV28; D remains ambiguous. Between the trimmed V and J ends, which lost 5 bases and 1 base, there was a span of 11 bases. CDR1 is MDHEN and CDR2 is SYDVKM in the germline V gene. The CDR3 spans 14 residues. CDR3 loop: CASSPSSGNTEAFF. The CDR3 region has the DNA TGTGCCAGCAGTCCCTCCTCCGGGAACACTGAAGCTTTCTTT. Combining the CDR3 with reference TRBV28 and TRBJ1-1 gives the whole variable domain DVKVTQSSRYLVKRTGEKVFLECVQDMDHENMFWYRQDPGLGLRLIYFSYDVKMKEKGDIPEGYSVSREKKERFSLILESASTNQTSMYLCASSPSSGNTEAFFGQGTRLTVV.

This chain joins TRBV9 and TRBJ2-5; D tentatively fits TRBD1 or TRBD2 (5 bases each). V lost 0 bases, J lost 1 base, and 19 bases lay in between. Germline V gene lookup returns CDR1 SGDLS and CDR2 YYNGEE. The CDR3 consists of 18 residues. CDR3 protein: CASSVEEGVIGTQETQYF. The DNA of the CDR3 is TGTGCCAGCAGCGTAGAGGAAGGGGTAATCGGGACCCAAGAGACCCAGTACTTC.

This clonotype was seen repeatedly, ten times or more. The V and J genes are TRBV11-2 and TRBJ2-7; D may match TRBD1 or TRBD2 (5 bases each). Germline V gene lookup returns CDR1 SGHAT and CDR2 FQNNGV. The CDR3 is made up of 14 amino acids. The V end lost 4 bases, the J end lost 2 bases, and 12 bases lay between the germline ends. DNA of the CDR3: TGTGCCAGCAGCTCAGGGACGTACGCCTACGAGCAGTACTTC. This translates into CASSSGTYAYEQYF.

This clonotype was recorded at least ten times. The chain carries TRBV3-1 and TRBJ2-5; 7 nucleotides line up with TRBD1. Germline CDR1 LGHDT, CDR2 YNNKEL (reference sequence). The CDR3 is 14 amino acids. V gave up 4 bases and J gave up 4 bases; unmatched junction bases: 6. The CDR3 loop reads CASSRGDRVETQYF. In DNA, the CDR3 is TGTGCCAGCAGCCGGGGCGACAGGGTAGAGACCCAGTACTTC.

Points on this clonotype: Since the CDR3 does not end with the conserved phenylalanine or tryptophan, this likely comes from a read error. This rearrangement joins TRBV19 to TRBJ1-1, with 8 bases matching TRBD1. Germline lookup yields CDR1 LNHDA and CDR2 SQIVND (reference sequence). The CDR3 sequence is 17 residues long. J was trimmed by 0 bases and V by 7 bases; bases with no gene match: 13. In DNA, the CDR3 is TGTGCCAGTATCCCCCGCCGGGACAGGTGCATGAACACTGAAGCTTTCCTT. It specifies CASIPRRDRCMNTEAFL.

This clonotype came up a few times. The rearrangement links TRBV7-2 to TRBJ1-5, with 8 bases that match TRBD1. Germline V gene data show CDR1 as SGHTA and CDR2 as FQGNSA. There are 16 residues in the CDR3. J was trimmed by 6 bases and V by 3 bases; bases with no gene match: 10. The CDR3, as DNA: TGTGCCAGCAGCTTTCGGACAGGGCTAGGTAGTCAGCCCCAGCATTTT. This sequence encodes CASSFRTGLGSQPQHF.

Regarding this clonotype: Given a much more abundant clone one base away, this may be a read error. The chain has TRBV7-9 and TRBJ2-5; TRBD1 agrees at 7 bases. Germline V lookup: CDR1 SEHNR, CDR2 FQNEAQ (reference sequence). The CDR3 length is 15 residues. This chain's CDR3 is CASSFRDSHGEIQYF. CDR3 coding DNA: TGTGCCAGCAGCTTCAGGGACAGCCATGGGGAGATCCAGTACTTC.

This clonotype has just a few counts. V gene TRBV3-1 combines with J gene TRBJ2-1; 11 positions match TRBD2. This CDR3 comprises 14 residues. Germline lookup yields CDR1 LGHDT and CDR2 YNNKEL (reference sequence). V lost 3 bases and J lost 12; bases outside the gene matches: 7. In nucleotides, the CDR3 is TGTGCCAGCAGCCAGGGACTAGCGGTGGTCGGGCAGTTCTTC. This gives the protein CASSQGLAVVGQFF.

This clonotype appeared a few times. This chain connects TRBV9 to TRBJ2-1, with 11 bases aligning to TRBD2. This CDR3 spans 14 amino acids. With V trimmed by 6 bases and J by 4 bases, 3 bases remained unmatched. Germline CDR1 is SGDLS and CDR2 is YYNGEE. The CDR3 protein is CASKGTSGYNEQFF. CDR3 DNA sequence: TGTGCCAGCAAGGGGACTAGCGGTTACAATGAGCAGTTCTTC.

The sample holds many counts of this clonotype. The V and J genes are TRBV12-5 and TRBJ2-1, with D hard to call. This CDR3 contains 13 residues. The germline CDR1 and CDR2 sequences are LGHNT and FRNRAP. Trimming took off 6 bases at V and 7 bases at J, with 13 bases between the two ends. Here the CDR3 reads CASGVPPGNEQFF. CDR3 in DNA: TGTGCTAGTGGGGTACCCCCTGGGAATGAGCAGTTCTTC.

This clonotype was seen only a few times. V gene TRBV4-1 combines with J gene TRBJ2-7; 11 bases align to TRBD2. CDR1 is MGHRA, CDR2 YSYEKL, per germline. J gave up 1 base and V 1 base, and 3 bases lay outside the gene matches. The CDR3 runs 16 residues. In DNA form, the CDR3 reads TGCGCCAGCAGCCAAGCACCTAGCGGGGGGTCCTACGAGCAGTACTTC. Encoded protein: CASSQAPSGGSYEQYF.

The table lists this clonotype with many counts. This sequence joins TRBV4-1 and TRBJ1-2; 7 bases agree with TRBD1. In germline, CDR1 is MGHRA, CDR2 YSYEKL. The length of the CDR3 is 14 residues. The junction had 12 bases not matched to a gene; V was cut back by 4 bases and J by 10 bases. The CDR3 bases are TGCGCCAGCAGCCCAAACCGGAGGACAGGAGACTACACCTTC. This encodes CASSPNRRTGDYTF.

This clonotype was seen many times. The chain joins TRBV2 to TRBJ1-2; no clear D gene. Trimming removed 0 bases at V and 4 bases at J, with 9 bases between. Germline V gene data show CDR1 as SNHLY and CDR2 as FYNNEI. CDR3 length equals 14 residues. This chain's CDR3 is CASSEAARRYGYTF. The DNA of the CDR3 is TGTGCCAGCAGTGAAGCGGCCCGACGCTATGGCTACACCTTC. Drawing the rest from reference TRBV2 and TRBJ1-2, the complete variable domain is EPEVTQTPSHQVTQMGQEVILRCVPISNHLYFYWYRQILGQKVEFLVSFYNNEISEKSEIFDDQFSVERPDGSNFTLKIRSTKLEDSAMYFCASSEAARRYGYTFGSGTRLTVV.

The CDR3 sequence is CASSQQGAYTEAFF. The CDR3 DNA reads as TGCGCCAGCAGCCAACAGGGGGCTTACACTGAAGCTTTCTTT. The chain recombines TRBV5-1 with TRBJ1-1, with 9 bases that match TRBD1. Germline-derived CDR1 and CDR2 are SGHRS and YFSETQ. The CDR3 is made up of 14 amino acids. V trimming: 4 bases; J trimming: 3 bases; junction bases outside the gene matches: 4.

V gene TRBV29-1 combines with J gene TRBJ2-5; 9 nucleotides align to TRBD2. CDR1 is SQVTM and CDR2 is ANQGSEA in the germline V gene. The CDR3 sequence is 15 residues long. V trimming: 3 bases; J trimming: 4 bases; junction bases outside the gene matches: 9. The CDR3 DNA is TGCAGCGTTGACGGGGTGTTAGCGGGGGTAGAGACCCAGTACTTC. Translating it yields CSVDGVLAGVETQYF.

This clonotype has only a few counts. This chain links TRBV12-3 or TRBV12-4 with TRBJ2-7; 14 bases match TRBD2. This CDR3 spans 16 amino acids. Trimming removed 6 bases from V and 4 bases from J; junction bases left unmatched: 8. The CDR3 nucleotides are TGTGCCAGCAGCCCGGGACTAGCGGGAGACAGGTACGAGCAGTACTTC. Translation: CASSPGLAGDRYEQYF.

This clonotype was recorded many times. This chain joins TRBV3-1 and TRBJ1-5; no clear D gene. The V end was cut by 0 bases, the J end by 3 bases, with 9 bases between. There are 15 residues in the CDR3. Germline CDR1 LGHDT, CDR2 YNNKEL (reference sequence). CDR3 amino acids: CASSQERGNNQPQHF. The CDR3 DNA reads as TGTGCCAGCAGCCAAGAGCGAGGGAACAATCAGCCCCAGCATTTT.

This clonotype was seen many times. The rearrangement uses TRBV3-1 and TRBJ2-5, with 7 bases fitting TRBD2. Germline-derived CDR1 and CDR2 are LGHDT and YNNKEL (reference sequence). CDR3 length equals 15 residues. The junction had 5 bases not matched to a gene; V was cut back by 3 bases and J by 1 base. CDR3 loop: CASSQASGAQETQYF. The CDR3 region has the DNA TGTGCCAGCAGCCAGGCTAGCGGAGCCCAAGAGACCCAGTACTTC.

The chain recombines TRBV12-3 or TRBV12-4 with TRBJ2-1, with D perhaps TRBD2 (6 bases). V lost 3 bases to trimming and J lost 9 bases, with 18 bases between them. The CDR3 is 15 amino acids. The chain's CDR3 is CASSLRDPGPGEQFF. CDR3 bases: TGTGCCAGCAGTTTGCGGGATCCCGGCCCGGGTGAGCAGTTCTTC.

This chain connects TRBV7-9 to TRBJ1-1; maybe TRBD1 (6 bases). Between the trimmed V and J ends, which lost 5 bases and 4 bases, there was a span of 17 bases. The CDR3 contains 15 residues. Germline CDR1 reads SEHNR; CDR2 reads FQNEAQ (reference sequence). CDR3 in DNA: TGTGCCAGCAGCCCCTGGGCACAGGGTTTCACTGAAGCTTTCTTT. Its protein product is CASSPWAQGFTEAFF.